This T cell receptor (beta chain) is drawn from a study of OX40 agonist ivuxolimab in advanced cancers. Germline-derived CDR1 and CDR2 are MNHNS and SASEGT. Trimming left V 1 base short and J 1 base short, with 18 bases between. The CDR3 contains 18 residues. This table comes from immunoSEQ multiplex PCR, and its TCRdb copy is limited to in-frame clones, with some not included. The sample shows about 73,000 clones, approximately 90% of them seen only once. The specimen comprised CD4+ or CD8+ T cells sorted from blood, sampled in a trial of the OX40 agonist ivuxolimab. The chain joins TRBV6-1 to TRBJ2-3, with D possibly TRBD2 on 5 matching bases. The clonotype originates from an adult with an advanced solid tumor such as melanoma, head and neck, liver or kidney cancer. Here the CDR3 DNA reads TGTGCCAGCAGTGAAGGCGTCTGGCGGGCAGGAGGCACAGATACGCAGTATTTT. Its protein is CASSEGVWRAGGTDTQYF.